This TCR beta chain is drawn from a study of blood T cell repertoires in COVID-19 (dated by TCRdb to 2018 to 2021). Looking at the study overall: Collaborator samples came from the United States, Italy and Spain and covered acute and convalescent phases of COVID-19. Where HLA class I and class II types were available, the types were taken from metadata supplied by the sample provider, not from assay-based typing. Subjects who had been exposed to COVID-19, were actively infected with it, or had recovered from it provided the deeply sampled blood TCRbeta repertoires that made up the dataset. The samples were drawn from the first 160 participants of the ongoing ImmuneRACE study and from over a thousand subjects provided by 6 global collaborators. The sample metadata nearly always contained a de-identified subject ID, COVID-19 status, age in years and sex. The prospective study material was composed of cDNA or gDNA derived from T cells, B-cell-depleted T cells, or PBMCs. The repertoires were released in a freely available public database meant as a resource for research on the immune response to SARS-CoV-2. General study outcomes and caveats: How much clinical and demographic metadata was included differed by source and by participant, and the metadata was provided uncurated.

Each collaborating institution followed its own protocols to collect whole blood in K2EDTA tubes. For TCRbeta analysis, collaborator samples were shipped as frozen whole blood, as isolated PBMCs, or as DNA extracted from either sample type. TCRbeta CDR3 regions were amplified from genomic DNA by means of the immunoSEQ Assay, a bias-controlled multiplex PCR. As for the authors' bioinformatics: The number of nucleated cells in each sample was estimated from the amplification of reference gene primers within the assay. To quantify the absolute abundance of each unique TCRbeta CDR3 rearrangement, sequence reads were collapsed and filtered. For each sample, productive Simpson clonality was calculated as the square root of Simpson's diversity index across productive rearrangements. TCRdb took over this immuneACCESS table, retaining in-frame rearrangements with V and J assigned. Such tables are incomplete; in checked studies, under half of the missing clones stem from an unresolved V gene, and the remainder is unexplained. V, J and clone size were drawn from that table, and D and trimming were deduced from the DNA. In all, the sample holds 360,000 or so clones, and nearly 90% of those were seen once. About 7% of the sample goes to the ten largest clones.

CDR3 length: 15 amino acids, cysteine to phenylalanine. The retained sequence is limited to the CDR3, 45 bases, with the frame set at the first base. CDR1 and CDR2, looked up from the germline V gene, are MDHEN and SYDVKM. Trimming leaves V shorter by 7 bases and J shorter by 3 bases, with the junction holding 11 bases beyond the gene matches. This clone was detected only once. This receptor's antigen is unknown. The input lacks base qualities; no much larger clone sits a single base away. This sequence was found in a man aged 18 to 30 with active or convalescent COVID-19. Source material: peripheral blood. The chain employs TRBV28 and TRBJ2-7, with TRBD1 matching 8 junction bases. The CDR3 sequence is CASINQGAGDYEQYF. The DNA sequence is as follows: TGTGCCAGCATCAATCAGGGGGCTGGGGACTACGAGCAGTACTTC.